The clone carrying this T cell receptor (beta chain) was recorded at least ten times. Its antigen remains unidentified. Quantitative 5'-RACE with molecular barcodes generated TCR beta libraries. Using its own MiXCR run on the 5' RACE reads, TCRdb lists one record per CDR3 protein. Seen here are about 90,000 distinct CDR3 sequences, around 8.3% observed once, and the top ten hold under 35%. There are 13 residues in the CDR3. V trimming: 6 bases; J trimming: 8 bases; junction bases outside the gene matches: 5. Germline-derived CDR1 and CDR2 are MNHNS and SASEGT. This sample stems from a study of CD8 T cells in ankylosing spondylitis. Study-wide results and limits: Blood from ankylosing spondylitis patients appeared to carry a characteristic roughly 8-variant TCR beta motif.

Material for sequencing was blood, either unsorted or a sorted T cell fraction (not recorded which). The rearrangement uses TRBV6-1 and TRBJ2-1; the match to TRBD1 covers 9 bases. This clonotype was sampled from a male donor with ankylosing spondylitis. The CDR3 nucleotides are TGTGCCAGCAGCAGCGACAGGGGGGATGAGCAGTTCTTC. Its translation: CASSSDRGDEQFF.